Following are 26 T cell receptor beta chains from one sample sequenced in a study of blood T cell repertoires in COVID-19. Produced via immunoSEQ multiplex PCR; TCRdb's table is partial and in-frame only. This table has approximately 360,000 clones, roughly 80% appearing once. Sequences were obtained from PBMCs or T cells enriched from blood (not recorded which). All receptors come from a woman aged 45 to 65 who had recovered from COVID-19.

The chain uses TRBV30 and TRBJ2-5; tentatively, D is TRBD1 (5 bases). There are 11 residues in the CDR3. V dropped 4 bases and J dropped 2 bases, with 5 bases sitting between them. Germline-derived CDR1 and CDR2 are GTSNPN and SVGIG (reference sequence). The CDR3 nucleotides read TGTGCCTGGACAGGGCAAGAGACCCAGTACTTC. This encodes CAWTGQETQYF.

The chain carries TRBV7-2 and TRBJ1-4; D call uncertain. CDR1 SGHTA and CDR2 FQGNSA come from the germline V gene. This CDR3 contains 13 residues. V was pared by 4 bases and J by 0 bases, with 3 bases between. CDR3 sequence: CASSSSTNEKLFF. DNA for the CDR3: TGTGCCAGCAGCTCCTCAACTAATGAAAAACTGTTTTTT.

This chain connects TRBV6-5 to TRBJ1-1, with a possible D match to TRBD1 (5 bases). The CDR3 spans 13 residues. Trimming took 7 bases from V and 1 from J, leaving 10 bases between them. Germline-derived CDR1 and CDR2 are MNHEY and SVGAGI. This CDR3 reads CASTWGENTEAFF. In DNA, the CDR3 is TGTGCCAGCACATGGGGGGAGAACACTGAAGCTTTCTTT.

The rearrangement uses TRBV11-2 and TRBJ2-7; tentative D call: TRBD2 (5 bases). Trimming took 1 base from V and 4 from J, leaving 14 bases between them. Looked up from germline, CDR1 is SGHAT and CDR2 is FQNNGV. CDR3 length: 15 residues. In DNA, the CDR3 is TGTGCCAGCAGCTTAGGCGTCGGGATAGCTTACGAGCAGTACTTC. Translated: CASSLGVGIAYEQYF.

On this clone itself: This sample also contains other DNA sequences that code for the same CDR3. This chain connects TRBV6-1 to TRBJ2-1; D is undetermined. CDR3 length equals 13 residues. Trimming stripped 3 bases from V and 4 bases from J, with 7 bases between. Germline-derived CDR1 and CDR2 are MNHNS and SASEGT. CDR3 protein: CASSDAAYNEQFF. CDR3 coding DNA: TGTGCCAGCAGTGACGCAGCGTACAATGAGCAGTTCTTC.

This chain connects TRBV19 to TRBJ2-5; 9 nucleotides line up with TRBD2. Looked up from germline, CDR1 is LNHDA and CDR2 is SQIVND (reference sequence). Trimming at V came to 0 bases and at J to 6 bases, leaving 11 bases not matched to a gene. The CDR3 sequence is 17 residues long. The CDR3 DNA follows: TGTGCCAGTAGTATAGATCGGATTAGCGGGAGCCACAAGACCCAGTACTTC. Protein: CASSIDRISGSHKTQYF. The full variable domain, with the rest looked up from reference TRBV19 and TRBJ2-5, is DGGITQSPKYLFRKEGQNVTLSCEQNLNHDAMYWYRQDPGQGLRLIYYSQIVNDFQKGDIAEGYSVSREKKESFPLTVTSAQKNPTAFYLCASSIDRISGSHKTQYFGPGTRLLVL.

The chain links TRBV6-5 to TRBJ1-5; 8 nucleotides agree with TRBD1. CDR1 MNHEY and CDR2 SVGAGI come from the germline V gene. The V and J ends lost 7 bases and 4 bases, in that order; junction bases with no gene match: 6. There are 14 residues in the CDR3. CDR3 nucleotide sequence: TGTGCCAGCATGGAGACAGGGGTGAATCAGCCCCAGCATTTT. It is translated as CASMETGVNQPQHF.

The rearrangement links TRBV19 to TRBJ1-2, with a possible D match to TRBD1 (5 bases). The V end was cut by 5 bases, the J end by 7 bases, with 14 bases between. CDR3 size: 13 residues. Germline CDR1 reads LNHDA; CDR2 reads SQIVND (reference sequence). In DNA, the CDR3 is TGTGCCAGTAGTCCCCAGGGTACCGGTGGCTACACCTTC. Translating it yields CASSPQGTGGYTF.

The chain employs TRBV18 and TRBJ2-1; 10 bases are shared with TRBD2. The CDR3 spans 18 residues. Germline-derived CDR1 and CDR2 are KGHSH and LQKENI. The V segment lost 6 bases and the J segment 4 bases; nucleotides outside the gene matches: 15. The CDR3 sequence: CASSDMIRTSGDYNEQFF. CDR3 in DNA: TGTGCCAGCTCCGACATGATCCGAACTAGCGGGGATTACAATGAGCAGTTCTTC.

The V call is TRBV9, the J call TRBJ1-6; 10 bases fit TRBD1. CDR3 size: 16 residues. V lost 4 bases, J lost 10 bases, and 11 bases stayed unmatched. Germline loops: CDR1 SGDLS, CDR2 YYNGEE. The CDR3 loop reads CASSILEGQGKSPLHF. CDR3 nucleotides: TGTGCCAGCAGCATATTGGAGGGACAGGGGAAATCACCCCTCCACTTT.

The chain carries TRBV6-6 and TRBJ1-4, with D hard to call. Trimming left V 7 bases short and J 8 bases short, with 14 bases between. Germline lookup yields CDR1 MNHNY and CDR2 SVGAGI (reference sequence). The CDR3 extends over 13 amino acids. The CDR3 loop reads CASNGVAWEKLFF. The CDR3 DNA reads as TGTGCCAGCAACGGGGTTGCGTGGGAAAAACTGTTTTTT.

The chain combines TRBV5-6 with TRBJ2-4; D is perhaps TRBD2 (6 bases). This CDR3 is built from 15 residues. V was trimmed by 4 bases and J by 2 bases, leaving 13 bases between them. Germline V lookup: CDR1 SGHDT, CDR2 YYEEEE. The CDR3 is CASSISGLSKNIQYF. Written as DNA, the CDR3 is TGTGCCAGCAGCATAAGCGGGCTATCCAAAAACATTCAGTACTTC.

V is TRBV7-3 and J is TRBJ2-2; 9 positions match TRBD1. Germline values: CDR1 SGHTA, CDR2 FQGTGA. The junction had 5 bases not matched to a gene; V was cut back by 4 bases and J by 8 bases. The CDR3 extends over 14 amino acids. In DNA form, the CDR3 reads TGTGCCAGCAGCTCCACAGGGGGCATGGGGGAGCTGTTTTTT. Translated: CASSSTGGMGELFF.

The genes are TRBV7-6 and TRBJ2-2; tentatively, D is TRBD1 (5 bases). V lost 1 base and J lost 3, with 9 bases in between. The germline gives CDR1 SGHVS, CDR2 FNYEAQ. The CDR3 sequence is 15 residues long. The CDR3: CASSLGQGYTGELFF. The CDR3 region has the DNA TGTGCCAGCAGCTTAGGGCAGGGCTACACCGGGGAGCTGTTTTTT.

This rearrangement joins TRBV12-5 to TRBJ1-5; 9 bases line up with TRBD1. Per germline, CDR1 LGHNT and CDR2 FRNRAP. V gave up 6 bases and J gave up 3 bases; unmatched junction bases: 6. The CDR3 runs 15 residues. The CDR3 region is CASGLGQGNNQPQHF. CDR3 DNA sequence: TGTGCTAGTGGCCTTGGACAGGGGAACAATCAGCCCCAGCATTTT.

The gene calls are TRBV19 and TRBJ1-2; 8 nucleotides agree with TRBD1. This CDR3 region has 14 residues. Germline trimming cut 1 base from V and 5 bases from J; bases unmatched to any gene: 3. CDR1 and CDR2 from the germline V gene are LNHDA and SQIVND (reference sequence). The CDR3 sequence: CASSIARGLYGYTF. CDR3 bases: TGTGCCAGTAGTATAGCCAGGGGGCTTTATGGCTACACCTTC.

This chain joins TRBV2 and TRBJ2-3, with 7 nucleotides matching TRBD2. This CDR3 comprises 16 residues. Germline CDR1 reads SNHLY; CDR2 reads FYNNEI. V lost 1 base, J lost 2 bases, and 6 bases stayed unmatched. The CDR3 protein is CASSEGLAAYTDTQYF. CDR3 bases: TGTGCCAGCAGTGAAGGTCTAGCGGCCTACACAGATACGCAGTATTTT.

The chain employs TRBV5-1 and TRBJ2-7; 10 nucleotides line up with TRBD1. With 4 bases clipped from V and 3 bases from J, the junction kept 7 bases outside the gene matches. Germline CDR1 is SGHRS and CDR2 is YFSETQ. The CDR3 extends over 15 amino acids. Here the CDR3 DNA reads TGCGCCAGCAGCCGGCCTAGGACAGGGGGCTACGAGCAGTACTTC. The encoded protein is CASSRPRTGGYEQYF.

The rearrangement links TRBV18 to TRBJ2-3; possible D gene TRBD2, 6 bases. Between the trimmed V and J ends, which lost 3 bases and 6 bases, there was a span of 16 bases. The CDR3 has 15 amino acids. CDR1 and CDR2 (germline): KGHSH, LQKENI. This CDR3 reads CASSPGAGQVDTQYF. Written as DNA, the CDR3 is TGTGCCAGCTCACCCGGGGCGGGGCAAGTGGATACGCAGTATTTT.

CDR3 in amino acids: CASSLGGGSDQPQHF. For the CDR3, the DNA is TGTGCCAGCAGTCTCGGGGGAGGGTCTGATCAGCCCCAGCATTTT. This rearrangement joins TRBV7-9 to TRBJ1-5; D might be TRBD1 (5 bases). Germline values: CDR1 SEHNR, CDR2 FQNEAQ (reference sequence). The CDR3 sequence is 15 residues long. V lost 6 bases and J 5 bases, leaving 17 bases between the germline ends. The full variable domain, rest sourced from reference TRBV7-9 and TRBJ1-5, is DTGVSQNPRHKITKRGQNVTFRCDPISEHNRLYWYRQTLGQGPEFLTYFQNEAQLEKSRLLSDRFSAERPKGSFSTLEIQRTEQGDSAMYLCASSLGGGSDQPQHFGDGTRLSIL.

The chain carries TRBV28 and TRBJ2-2, with D tentatively TRBD2 (5 bases). Germline lookup yields CDR1 MDHEN and CDR2 SYDVKM. CDR3 size: 15 residues. V was pared by 4 bases and J by 0 bases, with 9 bases between. The CDR3 region is CASSYRGTNTGELFF. DNA for the CDR3: TGTGCCAGCAGTTACCGGGGAACGAACACCGGGGAGCTGTTTTTT.

This chain joins TRBV3-1 (or the pseudogene TRBV3-2) and TRBJ2-5; 7 positions match TRBD1. The CDR3 runs 13 residues. Germline loops: CDR1 LGHDT, CDR2 YNNKEL (reference sequence). V lost 6 bases to trimming and J lost 3 bases; unmatched junction nucleotides: 4. The CDR3 nucleotides read TGTGCCAGCAGTTACAGGGGAGAAGAGACCCAGTACTTC. Protein sequence: CASSYRGEETQYF.

This clone was observed a single time. This chain uses TRBV29-1 with TRBJ2-3; TRBD1 agrees at 8 bases. This CDR3 contains 13 residues. The V gene end was trimmed by 6 bases and the J gene end by 0 bases; junction bases not matched to a gene: 2. CDR1 is SQVTM and CDR2 is ANQGSEA in the germline V gene. CDR3 amino acids: CSVRQGSTDTQYF. CDR3 DNA sequence: TGCAGCGTCAGACAGGGGAGCACAGATACGCAGTATTTT.

The V and J genes are TRBV6-2 or TRBV6-3 and TRBJ1-6, with D unresolved. The CDR3 loop spans 13 amino acids. V dropped 2 bases and J dropped 10 bases, with 9 bases sitting between them. Germline assignment: CDR1 MNHEY and CDR2 SVGEGT. The CDR3 protein is CASSYREGSPLHF. The CDR3 region has the DNA TGTGCCAGCAGTTACAGGGAGGGATCACCCCTCCACTTT.

The rearrangement uses TRBV15 and TRBJ2-7, with D unclear. V dropped 0 bases and J dropped 0 bases, with 12 bases sitting between them. Germline V lookup: CDR1 LNHNV, CDR2 YYDKDF (reference sequence). The CDR3 is 16 residues long. The CDR3 here is CATSRDGSSSSYEQYF. The CDR3 DNA sequence: TGTGCCACCAGCAGAGATGGTAGTTCGAGCTCCTACGAGCAGTACTTC.

The chain is built from TRBV5-1 and TRBJ2-7, with a weak D call TRBD2 (8 bases). Germline V lookup: CDR1 SGHRS, CDR2 YFSETQ. The CDR3 sequence is 15 residues long. With 3 bases removed from V and 7 bases from J, the gap between germline ends came to 20 bases. The CDR3: CASSWTGLAGREQYF. DNA for the CDR3: TGCGCCAGCAGCTGGACAGGATTAGCGGGGAGAGAGCAGTACTTC.